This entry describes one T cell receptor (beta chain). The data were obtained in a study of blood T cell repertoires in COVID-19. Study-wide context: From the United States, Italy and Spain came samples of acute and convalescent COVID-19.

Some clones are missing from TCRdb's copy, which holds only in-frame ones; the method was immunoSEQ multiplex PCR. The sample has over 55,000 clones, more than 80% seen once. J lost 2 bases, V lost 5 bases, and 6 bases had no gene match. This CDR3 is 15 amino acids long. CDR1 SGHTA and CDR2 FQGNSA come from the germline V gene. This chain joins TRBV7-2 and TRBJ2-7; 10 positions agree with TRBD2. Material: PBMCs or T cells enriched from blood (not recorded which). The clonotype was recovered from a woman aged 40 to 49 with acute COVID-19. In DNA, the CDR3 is TGTGCCAGCAGCCTACTAGCGGGGCCAACCTACGAGCAGTACGTC. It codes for CASSLLAGPTYEQYV.